This entry describes one TCR beta chain. Antigen unknown. The data are from a study of blood T cells in healthy people across ages. Looking at the study overall: Template switching caught about one barcoded beta molecule for each two T cells.

Points from the study as a whole: Estimates of total diversity, which came from one million sequenced T cells, were considered to be underestimates. Unknown donor CMV status possibly confounded expanded clonotype changes.

The use of a sample-barcoded 5' primer and a J-beta primer mix characterized a second PCR of roughly 6 to 11 cycles. TCRdb passed the 5' RACE reads through MiXCR, listing each CDR3 protein once. The sample has about 800,000 distinct CDR3 sequences; 58% are singletons. Sequencing was carried out using blood. This clonotype was sampled from a man aged 25 to 40 in good health.

CDR3 sequence: CSARGWGNQETQYF. CDR3 DNA sequence: TGCAGTGCGCGAGGGTGGGGGAACCAAGAGACCCAGTACTTC. The chain combines TRBV20-1 with TRBJ2-5; either TRBD1 or TRBD2 may supply D (5 bases each). Germline CDR1 DFQATT, CDR2 SNEGSKA (reference sequence). This CDR3 has 14 residues. Trimming shortened V by 6 bases and J by 0 bases, and 14 bases separated the two germline ends.